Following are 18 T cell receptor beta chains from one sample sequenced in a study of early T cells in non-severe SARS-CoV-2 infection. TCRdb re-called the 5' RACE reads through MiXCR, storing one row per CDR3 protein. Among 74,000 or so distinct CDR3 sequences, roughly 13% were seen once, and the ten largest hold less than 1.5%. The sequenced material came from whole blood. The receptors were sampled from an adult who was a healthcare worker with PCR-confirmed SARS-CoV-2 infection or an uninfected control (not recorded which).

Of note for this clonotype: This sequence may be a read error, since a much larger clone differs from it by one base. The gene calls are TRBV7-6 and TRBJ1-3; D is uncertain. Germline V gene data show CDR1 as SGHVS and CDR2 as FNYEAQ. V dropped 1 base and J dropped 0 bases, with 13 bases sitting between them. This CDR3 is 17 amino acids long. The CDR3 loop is CASSLVPKLISGNTIYF. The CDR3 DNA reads TGTGCCAGCAGCTTAGTCCCGAAGCTAATCTCTGGAAACACCATATATTTT.

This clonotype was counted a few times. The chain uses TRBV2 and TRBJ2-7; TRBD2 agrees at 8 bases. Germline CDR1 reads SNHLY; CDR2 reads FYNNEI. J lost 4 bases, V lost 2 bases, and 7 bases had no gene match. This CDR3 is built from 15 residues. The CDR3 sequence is CASSESLSGAYEQYF. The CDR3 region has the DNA TGTGCCAGCAGTGAATCTCTTAGCGGGGCGTACGAGCAGTACTTC.

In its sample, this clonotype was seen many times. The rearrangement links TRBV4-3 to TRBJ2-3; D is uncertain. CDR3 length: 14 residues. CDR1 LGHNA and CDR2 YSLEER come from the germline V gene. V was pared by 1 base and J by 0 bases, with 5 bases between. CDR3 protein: CASSQGRSTDTQYF. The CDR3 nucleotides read TGCGCCAGCAGCCAAGGGCGGAGCACAGATACGCAGTATTTT.

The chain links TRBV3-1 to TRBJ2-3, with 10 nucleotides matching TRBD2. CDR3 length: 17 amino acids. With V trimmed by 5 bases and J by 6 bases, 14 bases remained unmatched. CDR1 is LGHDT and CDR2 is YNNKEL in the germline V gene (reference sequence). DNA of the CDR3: TGTGCCAGCAGCAGAGGTACCCTCAGCGGGAGGGCCGATACGCAGTATTTT. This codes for CASSRGTLSGRADTQYF.

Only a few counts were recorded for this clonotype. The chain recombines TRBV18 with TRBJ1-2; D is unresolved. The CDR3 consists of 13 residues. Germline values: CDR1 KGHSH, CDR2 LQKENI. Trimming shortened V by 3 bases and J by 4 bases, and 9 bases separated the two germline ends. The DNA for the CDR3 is TGTGCCAGCTCACCGGAGACAAGCTATGGCTACACCTTC. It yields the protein CASSPETSYGYTF. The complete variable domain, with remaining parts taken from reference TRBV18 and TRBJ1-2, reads NAGVMQNPRHLVRRRGQEARLRCSPMKGHSHVYWYRQLPEEGLKFMVYLQKENIIDESGMPKERFSAEFPKEGPSILRIQQVVRGDSAAYFCASSPETSYGYTFGSGTRLTVV.

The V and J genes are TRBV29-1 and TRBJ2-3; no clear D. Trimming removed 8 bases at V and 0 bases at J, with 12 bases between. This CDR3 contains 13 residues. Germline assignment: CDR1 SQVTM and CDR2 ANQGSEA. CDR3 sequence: CSTRVSSTDTQYF. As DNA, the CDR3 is TGCAGCACCCGGGTATCTAGCACAGATACGCAGTATTTT.

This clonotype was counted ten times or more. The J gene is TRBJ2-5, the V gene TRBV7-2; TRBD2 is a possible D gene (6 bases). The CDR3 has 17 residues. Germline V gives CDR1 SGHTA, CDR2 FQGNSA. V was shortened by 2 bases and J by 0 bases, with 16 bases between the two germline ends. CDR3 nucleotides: TGTGCCAGCAGCTTAAGTAGCGGCGCGGGGTACCAAGAGACCCAGTACTTC. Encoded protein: CASSLSSGAGYQETQYF. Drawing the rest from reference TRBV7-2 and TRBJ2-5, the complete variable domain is GAGVSQSPSNKVTEKGKDVELRCDPISGHTALYWYRQSLGQGLEFLIYFQGNSAPDKSGLPSDRFSAERTGGSVSTLTIQRTQQEDSAVYLCASSLSSGAGYQETQYFGPGTRLLVL.

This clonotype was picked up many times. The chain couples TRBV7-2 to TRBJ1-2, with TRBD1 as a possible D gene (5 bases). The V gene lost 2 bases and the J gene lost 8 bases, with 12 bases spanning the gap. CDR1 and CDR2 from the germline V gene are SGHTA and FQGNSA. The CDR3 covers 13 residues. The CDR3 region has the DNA TGTGCCAGCAGCTTACGGGACCCGGCCGGCTACACCTTC. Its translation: CASSLRDPAGYTF.

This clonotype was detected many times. This CDR3 reads CASSFPGQGDYEQYF. CDR3 coding DNA: TGTGCCAGCAGTTTCCCAGGACAGGGGGATTACGAGCAGTACTTC. The chain links TRBV6-2 or TRBV6-3 to TRBJ2-7; the match to TRBD1 covers 10 bases. Germline CDR1 is MNHEY and CDR2 is SVGEGT. The CDR3 runs to 15 residues. V was pared by 4 bases and J by 4 bases, with 7 bases of the junction left unmatched.

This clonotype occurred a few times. The DNA of the CDR3 is TGTGCCAGCAGCTTAGATGGGACAGGGGGCTCGTACGAGCAGTACTTC. Translated, it gives CASSLDGTGGSYEQYF. The V gene is TRBV11-2, the J gene TRBJ2-7; 12 nucleotides agree with TRBD1. Germline assignment: CDR1 SGHAT and CDR2 FQNNGV. CDR3 length equals 16 residues. Trimming at V came to 0 bases and at J to 4 bases, leaving 4 bases not matched to a gene.

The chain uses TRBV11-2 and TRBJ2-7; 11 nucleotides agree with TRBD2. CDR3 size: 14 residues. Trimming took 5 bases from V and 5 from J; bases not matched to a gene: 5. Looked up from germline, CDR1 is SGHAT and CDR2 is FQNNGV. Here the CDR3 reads CASSAIAGGHEQYF. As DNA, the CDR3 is TGTGCCAGCAGCGCAATAGCGGGAGGGCACGAGCAGTACTTC.

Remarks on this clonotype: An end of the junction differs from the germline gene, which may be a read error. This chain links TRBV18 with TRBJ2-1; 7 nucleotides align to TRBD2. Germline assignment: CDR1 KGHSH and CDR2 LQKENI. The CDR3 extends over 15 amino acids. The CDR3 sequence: CVSSPGLADYNEQFF. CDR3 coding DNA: TGTGTCAGCTCACCAGGGCTAGCGGATTACAATGAGCAGTTCTTC.

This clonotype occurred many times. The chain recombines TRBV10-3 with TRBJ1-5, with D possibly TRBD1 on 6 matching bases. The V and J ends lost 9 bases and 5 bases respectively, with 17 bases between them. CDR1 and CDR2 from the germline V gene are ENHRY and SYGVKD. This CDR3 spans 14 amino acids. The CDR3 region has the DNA TGTGCCATATCGGCAGGGGAAGGGTATCAGCCCCAGCATTTT. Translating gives CAISAGEGYQPQHF.

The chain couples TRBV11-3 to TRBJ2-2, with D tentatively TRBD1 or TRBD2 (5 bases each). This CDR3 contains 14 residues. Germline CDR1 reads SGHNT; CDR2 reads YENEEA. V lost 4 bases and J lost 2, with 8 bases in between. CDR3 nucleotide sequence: TGTGCCAGCAGCTCCGGGACCAACACCGGGGAGCTGTTTTTT. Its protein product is CASSSGTNTGELFF. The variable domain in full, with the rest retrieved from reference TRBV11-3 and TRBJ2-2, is EAGVVQSPRYKIIEKKQPVAFWCNPISGHNTLYWYLQNLGQGPELLIRYENEEAVDDSQLPKDRFSAERLKGVDSTLKIQPAELGDSAVYLCASSSGTNTGELFFGEGSRLTVL.

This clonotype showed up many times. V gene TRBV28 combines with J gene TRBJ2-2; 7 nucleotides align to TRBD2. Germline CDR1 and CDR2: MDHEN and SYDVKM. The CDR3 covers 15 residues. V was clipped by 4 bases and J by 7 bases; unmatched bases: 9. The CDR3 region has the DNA TGTGCCAGCAGTTCTTCCGGACTAGTTGTCGGGGAGCTGTTTTTT. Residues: CASSSSGLVVGELFF.

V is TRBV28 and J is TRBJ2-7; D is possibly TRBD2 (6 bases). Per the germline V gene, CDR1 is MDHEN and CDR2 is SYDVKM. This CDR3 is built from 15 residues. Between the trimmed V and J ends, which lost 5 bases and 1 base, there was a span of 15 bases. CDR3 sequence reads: CASSPGSAGSYEQYF. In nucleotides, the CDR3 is TGTGCCAGCAGTCCAGGATCCGCGGGATCCTACGAGCAGTACTTC.

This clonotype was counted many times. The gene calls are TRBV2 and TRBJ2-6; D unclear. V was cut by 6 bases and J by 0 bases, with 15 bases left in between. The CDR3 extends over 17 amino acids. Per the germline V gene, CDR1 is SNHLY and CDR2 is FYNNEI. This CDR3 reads CASRETLVLSGANVLTF. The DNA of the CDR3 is TGTGCCAGCAGAGAAACCCTTGTTCTCTCTGGGGCCAACGTCCTGACTTTC.

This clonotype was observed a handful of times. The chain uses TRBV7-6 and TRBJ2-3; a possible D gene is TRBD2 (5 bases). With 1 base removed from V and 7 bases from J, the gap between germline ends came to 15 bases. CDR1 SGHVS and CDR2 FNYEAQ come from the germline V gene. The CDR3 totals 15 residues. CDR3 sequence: CASSLEGWRLHTQYF. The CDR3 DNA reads TGTGCCAGCAGCTTAGAAGGGTGGAGGCTTCATACGCAGTATTTT.